This T cell receptor beta chain stems from a study of T cells in tumors after PD-1 blockade. Study as a whole: Patients had no prior checkpoint blockade, systemic immunosuppressants, or anti-cancer therapy within 4 weeks. Either cemiplimab 350 mg every 2 weeks or pembrolizumab 200 mg every 3 weeks was given.

CDR3 size: 16 residues. The germline V gene has CDR1 MDHEN and CDR2 SYDVKM. V lost 4 bases and J 1 base, leaving 14 bases between the germline ends. Sequencing was performed with immunoSEQ multiplex PCR; in TCRdb, only in-frame clones are kept and a portion is missing. The sample yields 15,000 to 20,000 clones, roughly 80% seen once. The chain has TRBV28 and TRBJ2-4; D may be TRBD1 (6 bases). The sequenced sample was PBMCs, obtained after anti-PD-1 therapy. The receptor comes from a human donor with advanced basal cell or squamous cell carcinoma (not recorded which). CDR3 amino acids: CASSSTQGEAKNIQYF. In DNA form, the CDR3 reads TGTGCCAGCAGTTCAACACAGGGAGAGGCCAAAAACATTCAGTACTTC.